The rows below give T cell receptor beta chains drawn from one sample of a study of T-cell memory formation after mild COVID-19. TCRdb reprocessed the 5' RACE reads via MiXCR and lists one record per CDR3 protein. The sample lists about 340,000 distinct CDR3 sequences, approximately 15% seen once, with under 25% in the top ten. The sequencing sample was made of PBMCs or a T cell subset sorted from them (not recorded which). The source of these receptors is a man between 18 and 35 years old who had mild COVID-19 (a few samples of this study predate the infection). Cell type and time point are not known. Each CDR3 is given with its conserved first and last residue. The D gene is left open where the match is weak. Clone size is shown for a subset of rows, as once, few, many or a class of expanded clone.

D: .
size: few
J: TRBJ1-2
V: TRBV6-2/TRBV6-3
CDR3: CASSYRSTLVDGYTF
DNA: TGTGCCAGCAGTTACCGCTCCACGTTGGTGGATGGCTACACCTTC

D: TRBD2
size: .
J: TRBJ2-5
V: TRBV20-1
CDR3: CSATGLAENQETQYF
DNA: TGCAGTGCTACCGGACTAGCGGAGAACCAAGAGACCCAGTACTTC

D: TRBD1
size: few
J: TRBJ1-5
V: TRBV5-6
CDR3: CASSFALAGTENQPQHF
DNA: TGTGCCAGCAGCTTTGCTCTTGCCGGGACAGAGAATCAGCCCCAGCATTTT

D: .
size: .
J: TRBJ1-5
V: TRBV25-1
CDR3: CASSEDSHQPQHF
DNA: TGTGCCAGCAGTGAGGACAGCCATCAGCCCCAGCATTTT

D: .
size: few
J: TRBJ1-4
V: TRBV7-2
CDR3: CASSPPGNEKLFF
DNA: TGTGCCAGCAGCCCCCCGGGAAATGAAAAACTGTTTTTT

D: .
size: few
J: TRBJ1-2
V: TRBV11-2
CDR3: CASSHLRWRDGCYGYTF
DNA: TGTGCCAGCAGCCACTTGAGGTGGAGGGACGGCTGCTATGGCTACACCTTC

D: TRBD1
size: many
J: TRBJ2-1
V: TRBV5-1
CDR3: CASSTGQGAYEQFF
DNA: TGCGCCAGCAGCACGGGACAGGGGGCCTATGAGCAGTTCTTC

D: .
size: many
J: TRBJ2-2
V: TRBV6-2/TRBV6-3
CDR3: CASNFNWNTGELFF
DNA: TGTGCCAGCAATTTTAACTGGAACACCGGGGAGCTGTTTTTT

D: TRBD1
size: many
J: TRBJ2-1
V: TRBV4-3
CDR3: CASSPGTANYNEQFF
DNA: TGCGCCAGCAGCCCCGGGACAGCCAACTACAATGAGCAGTTCTTC

D: TRBD1
size: .
J: TRBJ2-3
V: TRBV4-1
CDR3: CASSAVTGVRTDTQYF
DNA: TGCGCCAGCAGCGCAGTTACAGGGGTCCGCACAGATACGCAGTATTTT

D: .
size: .
J: TRBJ2-3
V: TRBV24-1
CDR3: CATSDLGESSTDTQYF
DNA: TGTGCCACCAGTGATTTGGGGGAATCTAGCACAGATACGCAGTATTTT

D: TRBD1
size: few
J: TRBJ2-1
V: TRBV6-2/TRBV6-3
CDR3: CASSPSVRDRYNEQFF
DNA: TGTGCCAGCAGCCCCTCCGTCCGGGACAGGTACAATGAGCAGTTCTTC

D: .
size: .
J: TRBJ1-1
V: TRBV19
CDR3: CASSSRPGRTEAFF
DNA: TGTGCCAGTAGTTCCAGACCTGGGAGGACTGAAGCTTTCTTT

D: .
size: .
J: TRBJ1-2
V: TRBV25-1
CDR3: CASSGGPYGYTF
DNA: TGTGCCAGCAGTGGTGGGCCCTATGGCTACACCTTC

D: TRBD2
size: .
J: TRBJ2-2
V: TRBV5-6
CDR3: CASSLDRSGEYTGELFF
DNA: TGTGCCAGCAGCTTGGACCGTAGCGGGGAGTACACCGGGGAGCTGTTTTTT

D: .
size: few
J: TRBJ2-5
V: TRBV12-3/TRBV12-4
CDR3: CASSLLLTGAQYF
DNA: TGTGCCAGCAGTTTGTTGCTCACCGGGGCCCAGTACTTC

D: .
size: .
J: TRBJ2-1
V: TRBV18
CDR3: CASSPPRDYNEQFF
DNA: TGTGCCAGCTCACCACCCCGGGACTACAATGAGCAGTTCTTC

D: .
size: .
J: TRBJ2-2
V: TRBV19
CDR3: CASSIGGVAGELFF
DNA: TGTGCCAGTAGTATAGGGGGGGTCGCCGGGGAGCTGTTTTTT

D: TRBD2
size: many
J: TRBJ2-1
V: TRBV5-1
CDR3: CASFLTGGSEQFF
DNA: TGCGCCAGCTTCCTGACGGGGGGAAGTGAGCAGTTCTTC

D: TRBD1
size: few
J: TRBJ1-5
V: TRBV12-3/TRBV12-4
CDR3: CASSFQTGGGRSNQPQHF
DNA: TGTGCCAGCAGTTTCCAGACAGGGGGCGGGCGGAGCAATCAGCCCCAGCATTTT

D: .
size: .
J: TRBJ2-3
V: TRBV20-1
CDR3: CSAGPTDTQYF
DNA: TGCAGTGCTGGGCCCACAGATACGCAGTATTTT

D: TRBD1
size: many
J: TRBJ2-4
V: TRBV5-1
CDR3: CASSLSGTGEDIQYF
DNA: TGCGCCAGCAGCTTGTCAGGGACAGGGGAGGACATTCAGTACTTC

D: .
size: few
J: TRBJ2-1
V: TRBV14
CDR3: CASRGYDEQFF
DNA: TGTGCCAGCAGGGGGTACGATGAGCAGTTCTTC

D: .
size: few
J: TRBJ1-5
V: TRBV4-1
CDR3: CASSQGLYSNQPQHF
DNA: TGCGCCAGCAGCCAAGGGTTGTATAGCAATCAGCCCCAGCATTTT

D: .
size: .
J: TRBJ2-5
V: TRBV7-2
CDR3: CASSLYKGETQYF
DNA: TGTGCCAGCAGCTTATATAAGGGGGAGACCCAGTACTTC

D: .
size: few
J: TRBJ2-1
V: TRBV20-1
CDR3: CSARDTNGATYNEQFF
DNA: TGCAGTGCTAGAGACACAAACGGGGCTACCTACAATGAGCAGTTCTTC

D: .
size: few
J: TRBJ2-2
V: TRBV12-5
CDR3: CASGLLQYTGELFF
DNA: TGTGCTAGTGGTTTGTTACAGTACACCGGGGAGCTGTTTTTT

D: .
size: once
J: TRBJ1-4
V: TRBV5-1
CDR3: CASSWTLATNEKLFF
DNA: TGCGCCAGCAGCTGGACCTTGGCAACTAATGAAAAACTGTTTTTT

D: TRBD2
size: many
J: TRBJ2-1
V: TRBV5-5
CDR3: CASGPGVAGGLEQFF
DNA: TGTGCCAGCGGGCCAGGGGTAGCGGGGGGGCTTGAGCAGTTCTTC

D: .
size: .
J: TRBJ2-1
V: TRBV7-9
CDR3: CASNKGEWNEQFF
DNA: TGTGCCAGCAATAAGGGGGAGTGGAATGAGCAGTTCTTC

D: TRBD1
size: many
J: TRBJ1-1
V: TRBV12-3/TRBV12-4
CDR3: CASSQGARNTEAFF
DNA: TGTGCCAGCAGTCAGGGGGCGCGAAACACTGAAGCTTTCTTT

D: TRBD1
size: many
J: TRBJ1-1
V: TRBV6-6
CDR3: CASSYSSSGGSNTEAFF
DNA: TGTGCCAGCAGTTACTCGAGCTCAGGGGGTAGCAACACTGAAGCTTTCTTT

D: .
size: .
J: TRBJ2-3
V: TRBV24-1
CDR3: CATSDLRSGSTDTQYF
DNA: TGTGCCACCAGTGATTTGCGGTCAGGTAGCACAGATACGCAGTATTTT

D: TRBD2
size: few
J: TRBJ2-5
V: TRBV24-1
CDR3: CASQATSGETQYF
DNA: TGTGCCTCCCAGGCGACTAGCGGAGAGACCCAGTACTTC

D: .
size: many
J: TRBJ2-3
V: TRBV3-2
CDR3: CATLAGISTDTQYF
DNA: TGTGCCACACTAGCGGGGATTAGCACAGATACGCAGTATTTT

D: .
size: many
J: TRBJ1-2
V: TRBV6-1
CDR3: CASSEPYSLVHLYGYTF
DNA: TGTGCCAGCAGTGAGCCCTACAGTTTAGTCCACCTCTATGGCTACACCTTC

D: .
size: .
J: TRBJ2-7
V: TRBV21-1
CDR3: CASSRQDSYEQYF
DNA: TGTGCCAGCAGTCGACAGGATTCCTACGAGCAGTACTTC

D: .
size: few
J: TRBJ2-3
V: TRBV9
CDR3: CASSVEGPGGGAPADTQYF
DNA: TGTGCCAGCAGCGTAGAAGGGCCTGGGGGGGGCGCTCCCGCAGATACGCAGTATTTT

D: .
size: few
J: TRBJ2-7
V: TRBV3-1
CDR3: CASSQDLTSSYEQYF
DNA: TGTGCCAGCAGCCAAGATCTAACTAGCTCCTACGAGCAGTACTTC

D: TRBD1
size: few
J: TRBJ1-1
V: TRBV7-9
CDR3: CASSLPGQGEAFF
DNA: TGTGCCAGCAGCCTCCCGGGACAGGGGGAAGCTTTCTTT

D: TRBD1
size: few
J: TRBJ1-1
V: TRBV6-5
CDR3: CASSADRGNTEAFF
DNA: TGTGCCAGCAGTGCGGACAGGGGGAACACTGAAGCTTTCTTT

D: .
size: few
J: TRBJ2-3
V: TRBV12-3/TRBV12-4
CDR3: CASSHPTDTQYF
DNA: TGTGCCAGCAGCCATCCAACAGATACGCAGTATTTT

D: .
size: .
J: TRBJ2-3
V: TRBV6-6
CDR3: CASRPDPTDTQYF
DNA: TGTGCCAGTCGTCCGGATCCCACAGATACGCAGTATTTT

D: TRBD2
size: few
J: TRBJ2-1
V: TRBV6-6
CDR3: CASSRSGTAGEQFF
DNA: TGTGCCAGCAGCCGTAGCGGGACTGCGGGTGAGCAGTTCTTC

D: .
size: few
J: TRBJ2-3
V: TRBV7-2
CDR3: CASSLVDGSTDTQYF
DNA: TGTGCCAGCAGCTTAGTGGACGGGAGCACAGATACGCAGTATTTT

D: .
size: few
J: TRBJ1-3
V: TRBV5-1
CDR3: CASSPGHQDSGNTIYF
DNA: TGCGCCAGCAGCCCGGGACACCAAGACTCGGGAAACACCATATATTTT

D: .
size: .
J: TRBJ1-2
V: TRBV4-2
CDR3: CASSPTHRSGGYTF
DNA: TGTGCCAGCAGCCCCACACATCGCTCGGGCGGCTACACCTTC

D: .
size: few
J: TRBJ1-2
V: TRBV6-2/TRBV6-3
CDR3: CASSYEDSRGYTF
DNA: TGTGCCAGCAGTTACGAGGACAGCCGGGGCTACACCTTC

D: .
size: .
J: TRBJ1-2
V: TRBV10-3
CDR3: CAISESTASNYGYTF
DNA: TGTGCCATCAGTGAGTCGACAGCCTCTAACTATGGCTACACCTTC

D: .
size: few
J: TRBJ1-2
V: TRBV3-1
CDR3: CASSQDGQGFRGYTF
DNA: TGTGCCAGCAGCCAAGATGGTCAAGGCTTTCGCGGCTACACCTTC

D: .
size: many
J: TRBJ2-1
V: TRBV19
CDR3: CGALPRDTLYNEQFF
DNA: TGTGGTGCACTCCCGCGGGACACACTATACAATGAGCAGTTCTTC

D: .
size: few
J: TRBJ1-6
V: TRBV6-5
CDR3: CASSYWGRGRAPLHF
DNA: TGTGCCAGCAGTTACTGGGGCAGGGGTAGAGCACCCCTCCACTTT

D: TRBD1
size: few
J: TRBJ2-1
V: TRBV24-1
CDR3: CATSDSSGTGAHNEQFF
DNA: TGTGCCACCAGTGATTCGTCAGGGACAGGGGCCCACAATGAGCAGTTCTTC

D: .
size: many
J: TRBJ2-3
V: TRBV5-1
CDR3: CASRLAGRVDTQYF
DNA: TGCGCCAGCAGATTGGCAGGGAGAGTGGATACGCAGTATTTT